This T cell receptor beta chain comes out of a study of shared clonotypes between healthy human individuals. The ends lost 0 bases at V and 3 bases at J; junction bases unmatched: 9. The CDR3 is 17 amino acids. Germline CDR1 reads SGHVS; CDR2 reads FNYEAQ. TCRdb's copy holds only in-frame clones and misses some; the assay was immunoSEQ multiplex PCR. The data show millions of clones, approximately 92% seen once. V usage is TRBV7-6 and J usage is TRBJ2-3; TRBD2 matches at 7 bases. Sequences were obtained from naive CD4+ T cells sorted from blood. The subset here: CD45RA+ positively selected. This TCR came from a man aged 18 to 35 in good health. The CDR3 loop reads CASSLAPGGSSTDTQYF. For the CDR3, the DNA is TGTGCCAGCAGCTTAGCCCCGGGCGGGAGCTCAACAGATACGCAGTATTTT.